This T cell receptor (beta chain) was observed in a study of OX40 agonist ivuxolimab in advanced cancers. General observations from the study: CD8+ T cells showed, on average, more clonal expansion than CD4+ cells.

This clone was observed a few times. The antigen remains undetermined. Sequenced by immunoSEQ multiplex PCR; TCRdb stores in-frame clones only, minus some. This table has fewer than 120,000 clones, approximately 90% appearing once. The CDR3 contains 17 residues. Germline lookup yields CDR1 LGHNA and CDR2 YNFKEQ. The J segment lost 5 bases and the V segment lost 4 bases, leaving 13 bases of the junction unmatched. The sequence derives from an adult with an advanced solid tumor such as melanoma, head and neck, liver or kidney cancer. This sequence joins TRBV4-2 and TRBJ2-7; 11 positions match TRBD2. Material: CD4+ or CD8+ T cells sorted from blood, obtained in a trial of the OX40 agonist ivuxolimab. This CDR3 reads CASSPGTSGTFGDEQYF. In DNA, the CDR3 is TGTGCCAGCAGCCCCGGGACTAGCGGCACCTTCGGGGACGAGCAGTACTTC.